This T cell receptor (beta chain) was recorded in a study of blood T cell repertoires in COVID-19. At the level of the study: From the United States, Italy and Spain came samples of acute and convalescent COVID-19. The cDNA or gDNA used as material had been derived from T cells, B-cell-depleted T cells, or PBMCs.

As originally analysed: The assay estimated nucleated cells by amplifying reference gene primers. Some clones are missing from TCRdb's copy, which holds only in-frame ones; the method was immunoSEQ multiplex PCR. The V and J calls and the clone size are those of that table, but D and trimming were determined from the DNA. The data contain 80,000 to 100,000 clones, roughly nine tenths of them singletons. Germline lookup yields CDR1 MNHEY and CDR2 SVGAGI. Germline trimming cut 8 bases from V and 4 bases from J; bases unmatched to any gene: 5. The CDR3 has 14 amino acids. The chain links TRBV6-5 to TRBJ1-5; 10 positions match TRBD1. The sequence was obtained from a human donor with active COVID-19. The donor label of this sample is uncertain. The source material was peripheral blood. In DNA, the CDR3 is TGTGCCAGCCGGACAGGGGGTAAGAATCAGCCCCAGCATTTT. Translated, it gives CASRTGGKNQPQHF.